This T cell receptor (beta chain) was recorded in a study of regulatory T cells in long-lasting Graves disease. Study-level findings and limits: Persistent-disease Graves' patients showed less TCR diversity than new cases. Persistent patients shared under 3,000 public clonotypes among themselves. Newly diagnosed patients shared fewer, at about 890.

CDR3 length: 14 amino acids. CDR1 and CDR2 (germline): SNHLY, FYNNEI. J gave up 7 bases and V 6 bases, and 5 bases lay outside the gene matches. Regarding time point: newly diagnosed GD, antithyroid drugs for less than 3 months. PBMC-extracted RNA yielded the TCR library. Investigators prepared the TCR beta libraries by applying iRepertoire HTBI primers and Arm-PCR of CDR3 regions. In TCRdb, the multiplex PCR reads were re-called with MiXCR into one record per CDR3 protein. The table shows hundreds of thousands of distinct CDR3 sequences, with roughly 16% occurring only once. About this clonotype: As yet, its antigen is unknown.

The sample was also reused in another study, on T cells in Graves' hyperthyroidism and ophthalmopathy. From that study: Stable hyperthyroidism: no ophthalmopathy progression over 18 months of follow-up. Patients between 18 and 65 years old had hyperthyroidism, newly diagnosed and lasting under 2 months.

J is TRBJ2-2 and V is TRBV2, with 10 bases fitting TRBD1. The receptor was derived from a woman aged 30 to 39 with Graves disease. The sequences come from peripheral blood mononuclear cells (PBMCs), collected at new diagnosis, from a patient treated with antithyroid drugs. The CDR3 here is CASSAGTGVGELFF. The CDR3 nucleotides are TGTGCCAGCAGCGCCGGGACAGGGGTCGGGGAGCTGTTTTTT.